The 21 T cell receptor beta chains listed next were all sequenced from one sample in a study of cytomegalovirus exposure and HLA in healthy donors. The PCR ran on 60 Vbeta and 13 Jbeta primers. The repertoire was sequenced with immunoSEQ multiplex PCR; TCRdb's copy has only in-frame clones and lacks some. The data contain about 94,000 clones, less than 10% of them singletons. The sample taken for sequencing was PBMCs. The receptors originated from a man in his forties or fifties in good health and CMV-seronegative.

The rearrangement uses TRBV28 and TRBJ1-6; D call uncertain. V lost 3 bases to trimming and J lost 0 bases, with 6 bases between them. Germline V CDR1 and CDR2: MDHEN, SYDVKM. The CDR3 is made up of 15 amino acids. CDR3 residues: CASSLMSSYNSPLHF. CDR3 sequence (DNA): TGTGCCAGCAGTTTGATGAGCTCCTATAATTCACCCCTCCACTTT.

V usage is TRBV30 and J usage is TRBJ2-2; perhaps TRBD1 as D (6 bases). Trimming took 2 bases from V and 5 from J, leaving 9 bases between them. The CDR3 spans 13 residues. Per the germline V gene, CDR1 is GTSNPN and CDR2 is SVGIG (reference sequence). The CDR3 reads CAWSIQGTGELFF. The CDR3 bases are TGTGCCTGGAGTATCCAGGGGACCGGGGAGCTGTTTTTT.

This clone appeared a few times. The rearrangement uses TRBV13 and TRBJ1-1; the D gene is possibly TRBD1 (6 bases). The CDR3 consists of 14 residues. In germline, CDR1 is PRHDT, CDR2 FYEKMQ (reference sequence). Trimming cost V 5 bases and J 7 bases, with 17 bases left between them. The CDR3 protein is CASSHRTVLFEAFF. Here the CDR3 DNA reads TGTGCCAGCAGCCACCGGACAGTTCTTTTTGAAGCTTTCTTT.

This clone has just a few counts. The chain couples TRBV4-2 to TRBJ2-1; possible D gene TRBD2, 7 bases. Trimming cost V 0 bases and J 3 bases, with 15 bases left between them. The CDR3 consists of 17 residues. Germline assignment: CDR1 LGHNA and CDR2 YNFKEQ. The CDR3 is CASSQDPAGAIYNEQFF. CDR3 nucleotide sequence: TGTGCCAGCAGCCAAGATCCGGCGGGGGCCATCTACAATGAGCAGTTCTTC.

The chain employs TRBV2 and TRBJ1-1, with TRBD1 matching over 7 bases. V trimming: 4 bases; J trimming: 6 bases; junction bases outside the gene matches: 8. The CDR3 covers 14 residues. Germline CDR1 and CDR2: SNHLY and FYNNEI. The CDR3 bases are TGTGCCAGCAGTGGTGAGGGGGCAATATCTGAAGCTTTCTTT. Protein product: CASSGEGAISEAFF.

This sequence joins TRBV19 and TRBJ1-5; 7 bases are a match to TRBD1. The germline CDR1 and CDR2 sequences are LNHDA and SQIVND (reference sequence). This CDR3 is built from 16 residues. V lost 8 bases to trimming and J lost 2 bases; unmatched junction nucleotides: 12. The CDR3 is CASQASDRDRNQPQHF. CDR3 bases: TGTGCCAGTCAGGCCTCAGACAGGGATCGCAATCAGCCCCAGCATTTT.

This clone has just a few counts. The rearrangement uses TRBV4-1 and TRBJ2-1; 8 bases align to TRBD2. The V gene end was trimmed by 2 bases and the J gene end by 0 bases; junction bases not matched to a gene: 6. Germline V gene lookup returns CDR1 MGHRA and CDR2 YSYEKL. CDR3 length: 17 amino acids. Here the CDR3 reads CASSQWAGRGSYNEQFF. CDR3 DNA sequence: TGCGCCAGCAGCCAATGGGCCGGGAGGGGCTCCTACAATGAGCAGTTCTTC.

This clone was found a few times. The rearrangement links TRBV19 to TRBJ2-2; TRBD2 matches 9 bases. The CDR3 covers 17 residues. CDR1 and CDR2 (germline): LNHDA, SQIVND (reference sequence). With V trimmed by 3 bases and J by 7 bases, 12 bases remained unmatched. The CDR3 DNA follows: TGTGCCAGTAGTATCGGCAGCGGGGGGTCAATGATCGGGGAGCTGTTTTTT. Translation: CASSIGSGGSMIGELFF.

The chain uses TRBV5-1 and TRBJ2-1; tentative D call: TRBD2 (6 bases). In germline, CDR1 is SGHRS, CDR2 YFSETQ. The CDR3 is made up of 15 amino acids. Trimming took off 4 bases at V and 9 bases at J, with 20 bases between the two ends. The CDR3 protein is CASSISPGSLGEQFF. The CDR3 DNA reads TGCGCCAGCAGCATATCGCCCGGGAGCCTTGGTGAGCAGTTCTTC.

V gene TRBV7-8 combines with J gene TRBJ1-1; 11 bases agree with TRBD1. CDR3 length: 16 residues. V lost 5 bases to trimming and J lost 2 bases; unmatched junction nucleotides: 7. Germline CDR1 is SGHVS and CDR2 is FQNEAQ. The CDR3: CASSMRDRGSNTEAFF. DNA for the CDR3: TGTGCCAGCAGCATGAGGGACAGGGGGTCTAACACTGAAGCTTTCTTT.

This clone was counted a few times. The chain carries TRBV29-1 and TRBJ2-2; D remains ambiguous. Germline lookup yields CDR1 SQVTM and CDR2 ANQGSEA. CDR3 size: 13 residues. Trimming removed 3 bases at V and 2 bases at J, with 7 bases between. DNA of the CDR3: TGCAGCGTTGATCTAGTAAACACCGGGGAGCTGTTTTTT. Translation gives CSVDLVNTGELFF.

This clone was counted only a few times. The chain recombines TRBV5-6 with TRBJ2-1; D is unclear. This CDR3 contains 15 residues. CDR1 is SGHDT and CDR2 is YYEEEE in the germline V gene. Trimming shortened V by 0 bases and J by 4 bases, and 11 bases separated the two germline ends. The CDR3 here is CASSLEFAGYNEQFF. CDR3 nucleotide sequence: TGTGCCAGCAGCTTGGAGTTTGCCGGTTACAATGAGCAGTTCTTC.

The table lists this clone with a few counts. CDR3 protein: CASSPEGVPNLNGTEAFF. The CDR3 bases are TGCGCCAGCAGCCCTGAGGGGGTTCCCAACTTGAATGGAACTGAAGCTTTCTTT. The chain links TRBV5-1 to TRBJ1-1, with a possible D match to TRBD1 (6 bases). Germline CDR1 is SGHRS and CDR2 is YFSETQ. Trimming left V 4 bases short and J 5 bases short, with 27 bases between. The CDR3 has 18 amino acids.

The table lists this clone with a few counts. The chain combines TRBV9 with TRBJ2-4; possible D gene TRBD1, 6 bases. Germline lookup yields CDR1 SGDLS and CDR2 YYNGEE. This CDR3 is built from 16 residues. Deletions cut 4 bases from V and 1 base from J, with 15 bases between. The CDR3 here is CASSPLPRGAKNIQYF. The CDR3 DNA reads TGTGCCAGCAGCCCCCTACCGAGGGGGGCCAAAAACATTCAGTACTTC.

This clone was observed a handful of times. The genes are TRBV4-1 and TRBJ2-1; 11 nucleotides line up with TRBD2. The V and J ends lost 6 bases and 6 bases, in that order; junction bases with no gene match: 4. The CDR3 is 14 amino acids. The germline V gene has CDR1 MGHRA and CDR2 YSYEKL. The CDR3 DNA reads as TGCGCCAGCAGAACTAGCGGGAGTCGCAATGAGCAGTTCTTC. Its protein product is CASRTSGSRNEQFF.

This chain joins TRBV29-1 and TRBJ2-5; 9 positions agree with TRBD1. The J call may not be correct, given that the DNA end is closer to TRBJ2-7. The CDR3 consists of 14 residues. The V gene's germline CDR1 is SQVTM and CDR2 ANQGSEA. The CDR3 spells CSVQTGQGTYEQYF. The CDR3 DNA reads as TGCAGCGTGCAAACGGGACAGGGAACCTACGAGCAGTACTTC.

This clone was picked up a small number of times. The chain is built from TRBV2 and TRBJ2-1, with 9 bases matching TRBD2. The CDR3 covers 15 residues. The germline V gene encodes CDR1 SNHLY and CDR2 FYNNEI. V dropped 6 bases and J dropped 9; count of bases not matched to a gene: 12. The CDR3 loop reads CASRVLAGEGSEQFF. The CDR3 nucleotides are TGTGCCAGCAGAGTCTTAGCGGGAGAGGGGAGTGAGCAGTTCTTC. Complete variable domain (other parts from reference TRBV2 and TRBJ2-1): EPEVTQTPSHQVTQMGQEVILRCVPISNHLYFYWYRQILGQKVEFLVSFYNNEISEKSEIFDDQFSVERPDGSNFTLKIRSTKLEDSAMYFCASRVLAGEGSEQFFGPGTRLTVL.

This clone was observed a handful of times. The CDR3 reads CATNGLSTDTQYF. The CDR3 region has the DNA TGTGCCACCAACGGACTCTCCACAGATACGCAGTATTTT. This sequence joins TRBV15 and TRBJ2-3; D is perhaps TRBD2 (5 bases). CDR1 and CDR2 (germline): LNHNV, YYDKDF (reference sequence). V lost 7 bases and J lost 2, with 10 bases in between. This CDR3 has 13 amino acids.

V and J are TRBV5-6 and TRBJ1-6; weak D call: TRBD1 (5 bases). Trimming took off 4 bases at V and 7 bases at J, with 12 bases between the two ends. The CDR3 spans 14 residues. Germline-derived CDR1 and CDR2 are SGHDT and YYEEEE. The CDR3 region is CASSPRGTNSPLHF. In nucleotides, the CDR3 is TGTGCCAGCAGCCCAAGGGGCACAAATTCACCCCTCCACTTT. The full variable domain, with the rest looked up from reference TRBV5-6 and TRBJ1-6, is DAGVTQSPTHLIKTRGQQVTLRCSPKSGHDTVSWYQQALGQGPQFIFQYYEEEERQRGNFPDRFSGHQFPNYSSELNVNALLLGDSALYLCASSPRGTNSPLHFGNGTRLTVT.

This rearrangement joins TRBV7-9 to TRBJ1-5; D may be TRBD1 (5 bases). Trimming removed 3 bases from V and 10 bases from J, with 13 bases in between. The CDR3 length is 13 residues. CDR1 and CDR2 from the germline V gene are SEHNR and FQNEAQ (reference sequence). The CDR3 DNA reads TGTGCCAGCAGCTTGCAACCGGACACACCCCAGCATTTT. It encodes CASSLQPDTPQHF.

This sequence joins TRBV2 and TRBJ2-7; 11 bases agree with TRBD2. Germline CDR1 is SNHLY and CDR2 is FYNNEI. This CDR3 has 17 residues. Trimming cost V 7 bases and J 1 base; bases outside gene matches: 12. Here the CDR3 DNA reads TGTGCCAGCACGGGCAGGCGGGCTAGCGGGGGGTCCTACGAGCAGTACTTC. As protein: CASTGRRASGGSYEQYF.